This T cell receptor (beta chain) stems from a study of cytomegalovirus exposure and HLA in healthy donors. V shed 0 bases and J shed 2 bases, with 5 bases lying between them. The germline V gene encodes CDR1 SGHNT and CDR2 YYREEE (reference sequence). The CDR3 consists of 14 residues. Concerning this clone: Its specificity is unknown.

The study's findings and limits: Among TCR beta chains, those listed as cytomegalovirus-associated numbered some 160. Researchers reported in a later analysis that a missense DCLRE1C variant was tied to TCR beta V- and J-gene trimming.

60 Vbeta and 13 Jbeta primers were used in PCR. Using immunoSEQ multiplex PCR, the repertoire was profiled, and TCRdb retains in-frame clones only, with some absent. The profile covers about 200,000 clones, with under 85% appearing a single time and less than 2% taken by the ten largest. This clonotype was obtained from a man in his forties or fifties in good health and CMV-seronegative. The sequencing sample was made of PBMCs. This sequence joins TRBV5-4 and TRBJ2-2, with D unclear. In nucleotides, the CDR3 is TGTGCCAGCAGCTTGGCAGAAAACACCGGGGAGCTGTTTTTT. Translated, it gives CASSLAENTGELFF.